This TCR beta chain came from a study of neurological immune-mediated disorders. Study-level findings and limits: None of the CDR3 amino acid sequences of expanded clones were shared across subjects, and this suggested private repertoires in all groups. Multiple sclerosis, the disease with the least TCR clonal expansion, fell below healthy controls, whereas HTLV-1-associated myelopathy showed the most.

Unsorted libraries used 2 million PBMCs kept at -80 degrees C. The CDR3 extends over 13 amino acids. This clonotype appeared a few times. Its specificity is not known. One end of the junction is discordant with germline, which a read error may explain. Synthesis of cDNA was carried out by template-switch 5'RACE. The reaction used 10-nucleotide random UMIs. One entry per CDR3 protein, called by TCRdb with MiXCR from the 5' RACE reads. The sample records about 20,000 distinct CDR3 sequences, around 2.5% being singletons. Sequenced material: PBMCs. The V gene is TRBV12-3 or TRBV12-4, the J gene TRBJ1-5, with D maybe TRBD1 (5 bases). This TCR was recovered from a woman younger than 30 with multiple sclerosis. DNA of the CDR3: TGTGCCAGCAGAAACCAGGGCAATCAGCCCCAGAATTTT. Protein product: CASRNQGNQPQNF.